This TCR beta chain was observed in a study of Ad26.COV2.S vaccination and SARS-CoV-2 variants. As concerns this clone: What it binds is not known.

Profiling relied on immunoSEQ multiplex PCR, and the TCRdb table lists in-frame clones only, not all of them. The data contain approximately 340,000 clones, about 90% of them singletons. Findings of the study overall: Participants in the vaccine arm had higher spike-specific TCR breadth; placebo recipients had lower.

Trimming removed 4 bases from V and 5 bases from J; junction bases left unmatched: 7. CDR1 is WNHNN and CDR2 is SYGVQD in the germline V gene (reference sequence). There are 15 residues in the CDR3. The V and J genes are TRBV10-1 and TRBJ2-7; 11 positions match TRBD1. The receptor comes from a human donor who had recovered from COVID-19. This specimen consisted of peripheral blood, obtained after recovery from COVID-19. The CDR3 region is CASSVGQGVENEQYF. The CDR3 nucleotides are TGCGCCAGCAGTGTGGGACAGGGGGTCGAGAACGAGCAGTACTTC.